This T cell receptor beta chain came from a study of Ad26.COV2.S vaccination and SARS-CoV-2 variants. Points from the study as a whole: Measurements of TCR breadth and depth may have given underestimates of the total T cell responses. Those who received the vaccine showed greater spike-specific TCR breadth than those given placebo. Substantial breadth in spike-specific CD8+ and CD4+ T cell responses was reportedly seen after vaccination. Vaccine and placebo groups showed comparable non-spike TCR breadth.

As for this clone: What it recognizes is unknown.

Produced via immunoSEQ multiplex PCR; TCRdb's table is partial and in-frame only. The table shows approximately 400,000 clones, with just over 90% occurring only once. V was cut by 8 bases and J by 1 base, with 11 bases left in between. This CDR3 is 13 amino acids long. The gene calls are TRBV12-3 or TRBV12-4 and TRBJ1-1; D is perhaps TRBD1 (6 bases). The source was peripheral blood, collected after recovery from COVID-19. The source is a human donor who had recovered from COVID-19. CDR3 protein: CASRQGQNTEAFF. CDR3 DNA sequence: TGTGCCAGCCGCCAGGGACAGAACACTGAAGCTTTCTTT.